Below, one TCR beta chain is given with its context. The sample originates from a study of T cell changes during pregnancy in multiple sclerosis. The V gene's germline CDR1 is SEHNR and CDR2 FQNEAQ (reference sequence). V lost 5 bases and J lost 3, with 17 bases in between. The CDR3 has 16 amino acids. Some clones are missing from TCRdb's copy, which holds only in-frame ones; the method was immunoSEQ multiplex PCR. The sample gives some 140,000 clones, approximately 96% of which show up once; about 0.45% is in the top ten. The sequencing here drew on peripheral blood, taken after pregnancy. The receptor was isolated from a female donor with multiple sclerosis, enrolled in a pregnancy study. The V and J genes are TRBV7-9 and TRBJ2-1; D is perhaps TRBD1 (6 bases). The CDR3: CASSPRGGQSYNEQFF. In DNA, the CDR3 is TGTGCCAGCAGCCCCCGGGGCGGACAGAGCTACAATGAGCAGTTCTTC.